This note documents a single T cell receptor beta chain sequence. These data originate in a study of blood T cell repertoires in COVID-19. Study details: Spain, Italy and the United States supplied samples that represented acute and convalescent COVID-19. PBMCs, B-cell-depleted T cells, or T cells provided the cDNA or gDNA that made up the material.

This CDR3 contains 13 residues. The V end was cut by 2 bases, the J end by 5 bases, with 9 bases between. Germline CDR1 reads KGHSH; CDR2 reads LQKENI. How the authors handled the data: Nucleated cell number was recorded as an estimate derived from reference gene primer amplification. TCRdb's table, derived via immunoSEQ multiplex PCR, lists solely in-frame clones and lacks some. The V and J calls and clone size are taken from that table; D and trimming were inferred from the DNA. The data hold hundreds of thousands of clones, with around 88% observed a single time. A Seattle source enrolled patients during active infection and followed them longitudinally.

The chain links TRBV18 to TRBJ1-2; D gene unclear. The TCR comes from a woman aged 70-85 years with COVID-19, enrolled during active disease. Sequenced input: peripheral blood. CDR3 sequence (DNA): TGTGCCAGCTCACCAGTTCCGGGGTATGGCTACACCTTC. Translating it yields CASSPVPGYGYTF.